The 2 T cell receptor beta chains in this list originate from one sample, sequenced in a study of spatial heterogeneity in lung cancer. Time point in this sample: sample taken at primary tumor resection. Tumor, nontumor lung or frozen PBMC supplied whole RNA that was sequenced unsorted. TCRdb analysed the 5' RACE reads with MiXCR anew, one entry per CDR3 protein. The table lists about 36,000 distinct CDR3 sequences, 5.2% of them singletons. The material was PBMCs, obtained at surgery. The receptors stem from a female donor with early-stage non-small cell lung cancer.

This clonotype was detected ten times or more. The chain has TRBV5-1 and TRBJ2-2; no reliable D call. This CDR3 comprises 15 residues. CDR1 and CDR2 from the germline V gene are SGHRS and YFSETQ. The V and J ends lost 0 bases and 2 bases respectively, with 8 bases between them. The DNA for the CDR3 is TGCGCCAGCAGCTTGGACTCTCCTAACACCGGGGAGCTGTTTTTT. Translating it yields CASSLDSPNTGELFF.

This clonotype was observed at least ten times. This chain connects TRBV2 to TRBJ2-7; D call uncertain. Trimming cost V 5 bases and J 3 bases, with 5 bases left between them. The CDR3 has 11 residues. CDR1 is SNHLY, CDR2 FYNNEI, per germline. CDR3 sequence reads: CASSTVYEQYF. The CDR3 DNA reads TGTGCCAGCAGTACCGTCTACGAGCAGTACTTC.